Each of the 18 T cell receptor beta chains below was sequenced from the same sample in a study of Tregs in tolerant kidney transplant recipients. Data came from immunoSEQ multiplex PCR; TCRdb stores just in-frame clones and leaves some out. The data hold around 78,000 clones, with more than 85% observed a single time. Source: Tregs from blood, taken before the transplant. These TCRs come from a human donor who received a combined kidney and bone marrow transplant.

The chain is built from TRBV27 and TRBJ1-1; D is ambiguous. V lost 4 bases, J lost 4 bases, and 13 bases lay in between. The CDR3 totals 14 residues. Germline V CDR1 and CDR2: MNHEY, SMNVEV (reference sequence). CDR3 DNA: TGTGCCAGCAGTTCCGAGGCGAAAAGCACTGAAGCTTTCTTT. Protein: CASSSEAKSTEAFF.

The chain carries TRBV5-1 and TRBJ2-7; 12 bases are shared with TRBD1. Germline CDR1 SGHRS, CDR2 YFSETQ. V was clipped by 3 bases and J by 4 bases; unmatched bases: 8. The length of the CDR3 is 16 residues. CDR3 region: CASSWNPGQGAYEQYF. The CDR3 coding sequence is TGCGCCAGCAGCTGGAATCCGGGACAGGGGGCTTACGAGCAGTACTTC.

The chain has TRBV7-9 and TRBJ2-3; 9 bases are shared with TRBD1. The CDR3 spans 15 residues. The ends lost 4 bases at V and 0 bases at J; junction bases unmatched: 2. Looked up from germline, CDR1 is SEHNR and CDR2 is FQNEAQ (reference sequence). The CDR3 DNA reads TGTGCCAGCAGCTCCACAGGGGGCAGCACAGATACGCAGTATTTT. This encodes CASSSTGGSTDTQYF.

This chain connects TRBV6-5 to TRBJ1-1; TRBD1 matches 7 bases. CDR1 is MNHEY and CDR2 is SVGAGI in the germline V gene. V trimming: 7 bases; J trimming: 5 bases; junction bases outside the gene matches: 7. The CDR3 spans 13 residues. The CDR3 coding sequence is TGTGCCAGCACCGCCTACAGGGGAACTGAAGCTTTCTTT. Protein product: CASTAYRGTEAFF.

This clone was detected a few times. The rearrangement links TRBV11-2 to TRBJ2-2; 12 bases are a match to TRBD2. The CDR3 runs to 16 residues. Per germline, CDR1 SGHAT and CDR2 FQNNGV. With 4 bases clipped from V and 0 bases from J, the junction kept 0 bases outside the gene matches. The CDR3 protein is CASSSSGRANTGELFF. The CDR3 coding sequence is TGTGCCAGCAGCTCTAGCGGGAGGGCGAACACCGGGGAGCTGTTTTTT.

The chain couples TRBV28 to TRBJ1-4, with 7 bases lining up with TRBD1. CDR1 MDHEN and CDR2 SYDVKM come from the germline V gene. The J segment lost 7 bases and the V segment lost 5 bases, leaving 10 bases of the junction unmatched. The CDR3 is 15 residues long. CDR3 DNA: TGTGCCAGCAGTACGAGACAGGGTCGCGCTGAAAAACTGTTTTTT. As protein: CASSTRQGRAEKLFF.

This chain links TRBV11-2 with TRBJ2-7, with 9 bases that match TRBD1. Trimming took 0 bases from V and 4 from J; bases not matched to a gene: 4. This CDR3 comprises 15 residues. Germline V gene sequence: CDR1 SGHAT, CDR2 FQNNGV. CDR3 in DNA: TGTGCCAGCAGCTTAGATAGGGGACAGGGTTACGAGCAGTACTTC. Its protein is CASSLDRGQGYEQYF.

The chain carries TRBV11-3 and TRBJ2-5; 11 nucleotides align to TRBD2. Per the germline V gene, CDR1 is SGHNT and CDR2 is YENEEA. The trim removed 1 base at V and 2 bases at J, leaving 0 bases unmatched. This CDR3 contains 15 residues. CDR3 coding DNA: TGTGCCAGCAGCTTAGGACTAGCGGGGCAAGAGACCCAGTACTTC. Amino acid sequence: CASSLGLAGQETQYF.

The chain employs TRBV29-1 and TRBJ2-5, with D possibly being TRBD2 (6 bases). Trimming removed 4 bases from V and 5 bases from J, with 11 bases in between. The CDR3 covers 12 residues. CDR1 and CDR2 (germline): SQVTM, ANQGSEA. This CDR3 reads CSVGWEVETQYF. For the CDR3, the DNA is TGCAGCGTTGGATGGGAGGTGGAGACCCAGTACTTC.

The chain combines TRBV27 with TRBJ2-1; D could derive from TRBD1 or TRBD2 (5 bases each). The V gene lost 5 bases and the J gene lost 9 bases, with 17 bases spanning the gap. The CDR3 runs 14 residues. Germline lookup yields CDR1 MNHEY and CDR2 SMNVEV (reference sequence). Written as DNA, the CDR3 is TGTGCCAGCAGTCTTGGGACCGCGACGAGTGAGCAGTTCTTC. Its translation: CASSLGTATSEQFF.

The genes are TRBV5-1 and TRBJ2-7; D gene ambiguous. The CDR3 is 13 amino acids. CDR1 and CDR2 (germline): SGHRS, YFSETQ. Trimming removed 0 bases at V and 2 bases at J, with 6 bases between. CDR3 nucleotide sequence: TGCGCCAGCAGCTTGGTTATAGCCTACGAGCAGTACTTC. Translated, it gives CASSLVIAYEQYF.

The CDR3, as DNA: TGCGCCAGCAGCTTGGGAGCGGGAGAGACCTACGAGCAGTACTTC. Residues: CASSLGAGETYEQYF. The chain couples TRBV5-1 to TRBJ2-7; 8 positions match TRBD2. Germline CDR1 and CDR2: SGHRS and YFSETQ. V trimming: 0 bases; J trimming: 2 bases; junction bases outside the gene matches: 4. The length of the CDR3 is 15 residues.

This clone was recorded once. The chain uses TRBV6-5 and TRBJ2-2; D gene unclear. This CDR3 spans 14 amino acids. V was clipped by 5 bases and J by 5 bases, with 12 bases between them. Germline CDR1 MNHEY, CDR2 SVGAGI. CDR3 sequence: CASSRAVSTGELFF. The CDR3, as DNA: TGTGCCAGCAGTCGGGCGGTGTCGACCGGGGAGCTGTTTTTT.

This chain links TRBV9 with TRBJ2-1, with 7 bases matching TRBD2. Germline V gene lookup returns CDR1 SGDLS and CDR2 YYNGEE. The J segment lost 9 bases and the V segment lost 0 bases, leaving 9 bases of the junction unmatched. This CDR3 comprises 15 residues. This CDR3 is CASSVELARASEQFF. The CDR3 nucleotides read TGTGCCAGCAGCGTAGAACTAGCGCGAGCCAGTGAGCAGTTCTTC.

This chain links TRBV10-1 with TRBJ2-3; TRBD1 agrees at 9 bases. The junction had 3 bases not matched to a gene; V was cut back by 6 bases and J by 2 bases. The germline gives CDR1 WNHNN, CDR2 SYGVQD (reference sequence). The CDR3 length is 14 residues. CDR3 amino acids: CASRGTGPTDTQYF. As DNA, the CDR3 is TGCGCCAGCAGGGGGACAGGGCCCACAGATACGCAGTATTTT.

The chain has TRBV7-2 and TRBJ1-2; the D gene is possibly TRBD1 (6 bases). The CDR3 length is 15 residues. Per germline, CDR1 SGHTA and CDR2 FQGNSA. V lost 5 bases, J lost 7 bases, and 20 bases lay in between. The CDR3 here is CASSTYRVEVGGYTF. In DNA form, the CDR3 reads TGTGCCAGCAGCACTTACAGGGTAGAAGTTGGTGGCTACACCTTC.

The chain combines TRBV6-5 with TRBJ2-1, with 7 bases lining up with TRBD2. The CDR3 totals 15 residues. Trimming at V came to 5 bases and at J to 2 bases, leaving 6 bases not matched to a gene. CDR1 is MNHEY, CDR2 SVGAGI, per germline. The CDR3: CASSRDYPTYNEQFF. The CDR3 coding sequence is TGTGCCAGCAGTCGGGACTACCCTACCTACAATGAGCAGTTCTTC.

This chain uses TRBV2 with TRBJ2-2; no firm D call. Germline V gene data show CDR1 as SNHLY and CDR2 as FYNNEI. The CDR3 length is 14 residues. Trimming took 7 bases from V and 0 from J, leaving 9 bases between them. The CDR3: CASKVGSNTGELFF. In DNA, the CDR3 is TGTGCCAGCAAGGTGGGGTCGAACACCGGGGAGCTGTTTTTT.